The rows below give T cell receptor beta chains drawn from one sample of a study of blood T cells in healthy people across ages. TCRdb re-analysed the 5' RACE reads in MiXCR, keeping a single row per CDR3 protein. The sample holds approximately 850,000 distinct CDR3 sequences; 58% are singletons and the top ten take 22%. The sequenced sample consisted of blood. Receptors were obtained from a man aged 30 to 45 in good health. Each CDR3 is given with its conserved first and last residue. A D gene is named only where the DNA matches it firmly. The size of a clone is reported for some rows only, either as once, few or many, or as a class for expanded clones.

TRBD1	-	TRBJ2-5	TRBV7-9	CASSPRQGVVTQYF	TGTGCCAGCAGCCCGCGACAGGGAGTAGTGACCCAGTACTTC
-	-	TRBJ2-7	TRBV4-1	CASSQEETLQNYEQYF	TGCGCCAGCAGCCAAGAGGAGACCCTGCAGAACTACGAGCAGTACTTC
-	-	TRBJ1-5	TRBV28	CASYPGSQNNQPQHF	TGTGCCAGCTATCCCGGGAGTCAGAATAATCAGCCCCAGCATTTT
-	-	TRBJ2-4	TRBV5-1	CASSLPGDIQYF	TGCGCCAGCAGCTTGCCTGGCGACATTCAGTACTTC
-	-	TRBJ2-5	TRBV3-1	CASSQEGTQETQYF	TGTGCCAGCAGCCAAGAAGGGACCCAAGAGACCCAGTACTTC
TRBD2	few	TRBJ2-7	TRBV20-1	CSVAGQIYEQYF	TGCAGTGTAGCGGGTCAGATTTACGAGCAGTACTTC
-	-	TRBJ2-5	TRBV7-3	CASSLQGGGMNEQYF	TGTGCCAGCAGCCTACAAGGGGGAGGGATGAATGAGCAGTACTTC
TRBD1	few	TRBJ1-5	TRBV29-1	CSVGPQGSEQPQHF	TGCAGCGTTGGACCACAGGGGAGTGAACAGCCCCAGCATTTT
TRBD2	-	TRBJ2-3	TRBV4-2	CASSQESTSGSGDTQYF	TGTGCCAGCAGCCAAGAATCCACTAGCGGGAGTGGAGATACGCAGTATTTT
TRBD2	once	TRBJ2-1	TRBV2	CASSEARAGVGYNEQFF	TGTGCCAGCAGTGAAGCCCGAGCGGGGGTTGGATACAATGAGCAGTTCTTC
-	-	TRBJ1-4	TRBV18	CASSPGQNEKLFF	TGTGCCAGCTCACCAGGACAGAATGAAAAACTGTTTTTT
TRBD1	-	TRBJ1-1	TRBV6-5	CASSYRQGDKAFF	TGTGCCAGCAGTTATCGACAGGGAGACAAAGCTTTCTTT
TRBD2	-	TRBJ2-4	TRBV10-3	CAISAASGSGIQYF	TGTGCCATCAGTGCGGCTAGCGGGAGTGGCATTCAGTACTTC
-	-	TRBJ2-3	TRBV12-3/TRBV12-4	CASRLPGYTQYF	TGTGCCAGCAGACTTCCGGGATATACGCAGTATTTT
-	-	TRBJ2-3	TRBV12-3/TRBV12-4	CASSSGVLDTQYF	TGTGCCAGCAGTTCGGGGGTTTTAGATACGCAGTATTTT
-	-	TRBJ2-7	TRBV28	CASSFPQQWLTPFSYEQYF	TGTGCCAGCAGTTTCCCCCAGCAGTGGCTCACCCCCTTTTCCTACGAGCAGTACTTC
-	-	TRBJ2-1	TRBV6-1	CASSDYVNNEQFF	TGTGCCAGCTCAGACTATGTGAACAATGAGCAGTTCTTC
-	-	TRBJ1-5	TRBV20-1	CSANGLGGGLVQPQHF	TGCAGTGCTAACGGGCTTGGTGGGGGCTTGGTTCAGCCCCAGCATTTT
-	few	TRBJ2-3	TRBV5-1	CASSPQDWWTDTQYF	TGCGCCAGCAGCCCTCAGGACTGGTGGACAGATACGCAGTATTTT
-	-	TRBJ2-7	TRBV18	CASSPGGPSYEQYF	TGTGCCAGCTCACCAGGGGGGCCCTCCTACGAGCAGTACTTC
TRBD2	-	TRBJ2-2	TRBV20-1	CSARRGGANTGELFF	TGCAGTGCCAGACGCGGGGGGGCGAACACCGGGGAGCTGTTTTTT
-	-	TRBJ1-5	TRBV2	CASSAGARQPQHF	TGTGCCAGCAGTGCGGGGGCAAGGCAGCCCCAGCATTTT
-	-	TRBJ1-2	TRBV20-1	CSASMAPKTYGYTF	TGCAGTGCTAGTATGGCTCCGAAGACTTATGGCTACACCTTC
-	-	TRBJ2-7	TRBV27	CASSVGQRGYEQYF	TGTGCCAGCAGTGTAGGACAGCGGGGCTACGAGCAGTACTTC
-	-	TRBJ2-7	TRBV4-3	CASSQVLDRRGFYEQYF	TGCGCCAGCAGCCAAGTGCTAGACAGGAGAGGGTTCTACGAGCAGTACTTC
-	once	TRBJ2-7	TRBV28	CASSLWPGGMDEQYF	TGTGCCAGCAGTTTATGGCCAGGCGGGATGGATGAGCAGTACTTC